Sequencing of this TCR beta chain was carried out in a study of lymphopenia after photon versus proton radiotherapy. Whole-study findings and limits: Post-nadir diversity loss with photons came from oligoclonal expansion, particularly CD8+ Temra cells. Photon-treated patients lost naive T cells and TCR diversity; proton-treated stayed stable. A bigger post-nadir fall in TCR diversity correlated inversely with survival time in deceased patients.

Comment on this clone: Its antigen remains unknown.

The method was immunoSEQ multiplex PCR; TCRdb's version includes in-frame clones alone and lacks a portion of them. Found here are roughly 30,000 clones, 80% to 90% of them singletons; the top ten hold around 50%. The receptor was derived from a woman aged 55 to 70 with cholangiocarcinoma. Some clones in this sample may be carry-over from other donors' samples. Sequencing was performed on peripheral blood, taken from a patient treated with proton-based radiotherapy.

CDR3 in amino acids: CASRARPGTGDTIYF. The CDR3 DNA reads as TGTGCCAGCAGGGCAAGACCCGGGACAGGGGACACCATATATTTT. The chain is built from TRBV6-5 and TRBJ1-3; 10 bases are a match to TRBD1. The CDR3 runs 15 residues. With 6 bases clipped from V and 8 bases from J, the junction kept 10 bases outside the gene matches. From germline, CDR1 is MNHEY and CDR2 SVGAGI.